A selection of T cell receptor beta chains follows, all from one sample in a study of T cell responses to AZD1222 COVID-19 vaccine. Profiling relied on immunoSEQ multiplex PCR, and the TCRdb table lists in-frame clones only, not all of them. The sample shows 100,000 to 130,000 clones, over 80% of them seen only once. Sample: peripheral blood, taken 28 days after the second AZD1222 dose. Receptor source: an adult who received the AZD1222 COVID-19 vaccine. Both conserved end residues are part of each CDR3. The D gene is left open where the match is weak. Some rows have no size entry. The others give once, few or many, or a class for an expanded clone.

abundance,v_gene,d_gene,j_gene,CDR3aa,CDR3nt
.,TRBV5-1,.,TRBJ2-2,CASSVRGEYTGELFF,TGCGCCAGCAGCGTGAGGGGAGAGTACACCGGGGAGCTGTTTTTT
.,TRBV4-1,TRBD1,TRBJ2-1,CASSLTGQGPYNEQFF,TGCGCCAGCAGTCTAACGGGACAGGGGCCTTACAATGAGCAGTTCTTC
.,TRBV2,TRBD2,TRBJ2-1,CANTSGPGDEQFF,TGTGCCAATACTAGCGGCCCGGGGGATGAGCAGTTCTTC
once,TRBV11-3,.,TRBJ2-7,CASILTRGVGSEQYF,TGTGCCAGCATCTTGACCAGGGGTGTGGGCTCCGAGCAGTACTTC
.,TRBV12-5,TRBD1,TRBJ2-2,CASAMDRGLSGELFF,TGTGCTAGTGCCATGGACAGGGGGTTGTCCGGGGAGCTGTTTTTT
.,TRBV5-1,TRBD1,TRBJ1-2,CASSLGDREASYGYTF,TGCGCCAGCAGCTTGGGTGACAGGGAAGCGAGCTATGGCTACACCTTC
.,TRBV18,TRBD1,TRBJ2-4,CASSPSGQVLAKNIQYF,TGTGCCAGCTCCCCGTCGGGACAGGTCTTAGCCAAAAACATTCAGTACTTC
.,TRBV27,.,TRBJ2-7,CASSIDSYEQYF,TGTGCCAGCAGTATAGACTCCTACGAGCAGTACTTC
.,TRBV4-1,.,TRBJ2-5,CASSQDRQAETQYF,TGCGCCAGCAGCCAAGATCGGCAGGCCGAGACCCAGTACTTC
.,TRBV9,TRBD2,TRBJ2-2,CASSSRTSVPGELFF,TGTGCCAGCAGCTCCCGGACTAGCGTCCCCGGGGAGCTGTTTTTT
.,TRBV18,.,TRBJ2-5,CASSLLPSGSETQYF,TGTGCCAGCTCCCTTCTGCCCTCAGGATCAGAGACCCAGTACTTC
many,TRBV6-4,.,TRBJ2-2,CASSDDATNTGELFF,TGTGCCAGCAGTGACGACGCCACGAACACCGGGGAGCTGTTTTTT
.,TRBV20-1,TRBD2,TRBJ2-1,CSASGVAGANEQFF,TGCAGTGCTAGTGGGGTAGCGGGAGCTAATGAGCAGTTCTTC
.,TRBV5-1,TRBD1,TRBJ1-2,CASSTGGGSYGYTF,TGCGCCAGCAGTACAGGGGGCGGGAGCTATGGCTACACCTTC
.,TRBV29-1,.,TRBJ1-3,CSVGTDSGNTIYF,TGCAGCGTTGGGACGGACTCTGGAAACACCATATATTTT
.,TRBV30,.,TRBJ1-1,CAWSPLMNTEAFF,TGTGCCTGGAGTCCACTAATGAACACTGAAGCTTTCTTT
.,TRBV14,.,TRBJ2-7,CASTALSGEQYF,TGTGCCAGCACTGCTCTCTCGGGGGAGCAGTACTTC
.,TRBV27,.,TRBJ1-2,CASSFSEATYGYTF,TGTGCCAGCAGTTTCTCCGAAGCGACCTATGGCTACACCTTC
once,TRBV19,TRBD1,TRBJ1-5,CASSSPGQGGNQPQHF,TGTGCCAGTAGTTCCCCGGGACAGGGAGGTAATCAGCCCCAGCATTTT
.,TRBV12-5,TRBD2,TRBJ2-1,CASGLTSGRGSEQFF,TGTGCTAGTGGCCTAACTAGCGGGAGGGGTTCTGAGCAGTTCTTC
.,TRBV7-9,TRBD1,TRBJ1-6,CASSLVTGSSYNSPLHF,TGTGCCAGCAGCCTCGTGACAGGGAGCTCCTATAATTCACCCCTCCACTTT
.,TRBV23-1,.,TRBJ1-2,CASSHPGYYGTTEANYGYTF,TGCGCCAGCAGTCATCCCGGGTATTACGGGACAACTGAAGCTAACTATGGCTACACCTTC
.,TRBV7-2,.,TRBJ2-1,CASSLFSGAYNEQFF,TGTGCCAGCAGCTTATTTTCGGGAGCCTACAATGAGCAGTTCTTC
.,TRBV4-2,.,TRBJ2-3,CASSQSFLGRGTDTQYF,TGTGCCAGCAGCCAAAGTTTTTTGGGACGCGGCACAGATACGCAGTATTTT
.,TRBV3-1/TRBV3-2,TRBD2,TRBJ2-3,CASSQEGAGVKADTQYF,TGTGCCAGCAGCCAAGAGGGCGCGGGAGTCAAGGCAGATACGCAGTATTTT
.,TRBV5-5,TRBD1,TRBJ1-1,CASSLRTGVNTEAFF,TGTGCCAGCAGCCTCAGGACAGGCGTGAACACTGAAGCTTTCTTT
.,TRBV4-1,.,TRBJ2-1,CASSPTGPHNEQFF,TGCGCCAGCAGCCCGACCGGTCCGCACAATGAGCAGTTCTTC
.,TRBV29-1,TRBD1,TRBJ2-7,CSVRQGAGEQYF,TGCAGCGTGAGACAGGGGGCGGGTGAGCAGTACTTC
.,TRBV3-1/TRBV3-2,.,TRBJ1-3,CASSQGAGGNTIYF,TGTGCCAGCAGCCAGGGGGCGGGTGGAAACACCATATATTTT
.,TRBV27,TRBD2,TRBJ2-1,CASSSAQVVYSGRGHEQFF,TGTGCCAGCAGTTCCGCCCAAGTCGTTTATAGCGGGAGGGGACATGAGCAGTTCTTC
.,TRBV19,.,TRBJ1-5,CAGGRGSDQPQHF,TGTGCCGGAGGAAGGGGATCGGATCAGCCCCAGCATTTT
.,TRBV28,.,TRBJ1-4,CASSLDEKLFF,TGTGCCAGCAGTTTGGATGAAAAACTGTTTTTT
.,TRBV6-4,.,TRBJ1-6,CASSSEGLGSPLHF,TGTGCCAGCAGTTCTGAGGGGCTCGGTTCACCCCTCCACTTT
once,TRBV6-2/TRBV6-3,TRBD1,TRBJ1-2,CASSSPLALDRRIGYTF,TGTGCCAGCAGTTCCCCATTAGCCCTGGACAGGAGAATTGGCTACACCTTC
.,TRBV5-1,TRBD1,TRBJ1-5,CASSLGGTGGQPQHF,TGCGCCAGCAGCTTGGGGGGGACAGGGGGCCAGCCCCAGCATTTT
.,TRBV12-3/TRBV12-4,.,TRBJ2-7,CASSLVGTYEQYF,TGTGCCAGCAGTTTAGTGGGGACCTACGAGCAGTACTTC
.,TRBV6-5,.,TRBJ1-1,CASSRDHTFEAFF,TGTGCCAGCAGCCGGGACCACACCTTTGAAGCTTTCTTT
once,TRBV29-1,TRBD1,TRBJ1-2,CSVETGANYGYTF,TGCAGCGTCGAAACAGGGGCGAACTATGGCTACACCTTC
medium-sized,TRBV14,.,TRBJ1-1,CASSQRRAFF,TGTGCCAGCAGCCAGAGGAGGGCTTTCTTT
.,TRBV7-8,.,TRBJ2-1,CATPRGSRPYNEQFF,TGTGCCACCCCCCGGGGTAGCCGCCCCTACAATGAGCAGTTCTTC
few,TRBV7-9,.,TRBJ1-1,CASIDGGGNTEAFF,TGTGCCAGCATCGACGGCGGCGGTAACACTGAAGCTTTCTTT
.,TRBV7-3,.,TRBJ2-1,CASSPISGSPYNEQFF,TGTGCCAGCAGCCCCATATCGGGTAGCCCCTACAATGAGCAGTTCTTC
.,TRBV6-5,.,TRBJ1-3,CASSPGTTIYF,TGTGCCAGCAGTCCGGGGACAACCATATATTTT
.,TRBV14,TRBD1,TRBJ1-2,CASSQADRGIGGYTF,TGTGCCAGCAGCCAGGCCGACAGGGGGATTGGTGGCTACACCTTC
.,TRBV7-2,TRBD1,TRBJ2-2,CASSSGTALNTGELFF,TGTGCCAGCAGCTCGGGGACAGCCCTGAACACCGGGGAGCTGTTTTTT
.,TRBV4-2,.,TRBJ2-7,CASSQLREPYEQYF,TGTGCCAGCAGCCAACTCCGGGAACCCTACGAGCAGTACTTC
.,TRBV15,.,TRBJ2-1,CATSREMGSYNEQFF,TGTGCCACCAGCAGAGAAATGGGGTCCTACAATGAGCAGTTCTTC
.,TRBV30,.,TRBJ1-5,CAWSVSGEFSQPQHF,TGTGCCTGGAGTGTGTCCGGGGAATTCAGTCAGCCCCAGCATTTT
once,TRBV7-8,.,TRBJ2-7,CASSLAHGSYEQYF,TGTGCCAGCAGCTTAGCGCACGGGAGCTACGAGCAGTACTTC
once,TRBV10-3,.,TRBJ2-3,CAIGGLGTDTQYF,TGTGCCATCGGTGGCTTGGGCACAGATACGCAGTATTTT
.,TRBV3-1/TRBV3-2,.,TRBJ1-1,CASSRTENTEAFF,TGTGCCAGCAGCCGGACAGAGAACACTGAAGCTTTCTTT
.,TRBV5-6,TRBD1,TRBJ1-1,CASSLWTGGSNTEAFF,TGTGCCAGCAGCTTGTGGACAGGGGGTTCTAATACTGAAGCTTTCTTT
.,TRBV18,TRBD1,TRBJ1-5,CASSPSQGVNQPQHF,TGTGCCAGCTCACCGTCCCAGGGGGTTAATCAGCCCCAGCATTTT
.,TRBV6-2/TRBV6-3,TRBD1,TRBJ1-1,CASSPNAFDRGMNTEAFF,TGTGCCAGCAGTCCCAACGCCTTTGACAGGGGGATGAACACTGAAGCTTTCTTT
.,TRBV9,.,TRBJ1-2,CASSPHPSRTGGGYTF,TGTGCCAGCAGCCCTCATCCTAGCCGGACGGGGGGCGGCTACACCTTC
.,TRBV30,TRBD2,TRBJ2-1,CARTSGYNEQFF,TGTGCCAGGACTAGCGGTTACAATGAGCAGTTCTTC
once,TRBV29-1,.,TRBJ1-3,CSVELGRGGNTIYF,TGCAGCGTTGAACTTGGCAGGGGAGGAAACACCATATATTTT
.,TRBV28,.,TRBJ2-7,CASSLRGYSSSSYEQYF,TGTGCCAGCAGTTTAAGGGGGTACTCCTCCAGCTCCTACGAGCAGTACTTC
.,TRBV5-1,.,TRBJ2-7,CASSLAGTSYEQYF,TGCGCCAGCAGCTTGGCTGGGACCTCCTACGAGCAGTACTTC
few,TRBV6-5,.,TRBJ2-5,CASSRDFETQYF,TGTGCCAGCAGTAGGGATTTCGAGACCCAGTACTTC